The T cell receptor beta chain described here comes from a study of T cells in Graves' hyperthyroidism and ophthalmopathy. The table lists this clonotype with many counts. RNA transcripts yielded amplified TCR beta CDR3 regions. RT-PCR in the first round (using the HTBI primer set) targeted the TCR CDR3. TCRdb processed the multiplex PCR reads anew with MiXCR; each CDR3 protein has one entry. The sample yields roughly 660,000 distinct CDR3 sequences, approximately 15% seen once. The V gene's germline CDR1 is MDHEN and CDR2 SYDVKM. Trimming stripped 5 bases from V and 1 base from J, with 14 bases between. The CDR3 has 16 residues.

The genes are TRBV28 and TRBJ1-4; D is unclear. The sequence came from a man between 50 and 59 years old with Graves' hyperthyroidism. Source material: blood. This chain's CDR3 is CASSPPGRETNEKLFF. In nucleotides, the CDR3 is TGTGCCAGCAGTCCCCCGGGGAGGGAAACTAATGAAAAACTGTTTTTT.